Below are 2 T cell receptor beta chains sequenced from a single sample in a study of blood T cell repertoires in COVID-19 (TCRdb year 2020). Receptors were amplified or captured by the immunoSEQ multiplex PCR assay. The source is immuneACCESS, and TCRdb retained only in-frame sequences with V and J called. Part of the clones is not carried over; for the studies checked, unresolved V genes explain less than half of this, and the remainder is unexplained. In all, the sample holds tens of thousands of clones, and about 78% of those were seen once. The top ten hold about 20% of the sample. Sequencing used peripheral blood. The receptors shown here come from a man older than 75 with active or convalescent COVID-19.

This chain joins TRBV10-3 and TRBJ1-1; the D is unclear. Germline V gene sequence: CDR1 ENHRY, CDR2 SYGVKD. This CDR3 has 12 residues. The V gene lost 10 bases and the J gene lost 0 bases, with 9 bases spanning the gap. This chain's CDR3 is CATSVLNTEAFF. CDR3 nucleotide sequence: TGTGCCACCTCGGTCCTGAACACTGAAGCTTTCTTT.

This clone was detected once. The rearrangement joins TRBV30 to TRBJ2-4; no reliable D call. CDR3 length: 14 amino acids. V shed 4 bases and J shed 0 bases, with 10 bases lying between them. Germline V gene data show CDR1 as GTSNPN and CDR2 as SVGIG (reference sequence). DNA for the CDR3: TGTGCCTGGAACGGCGGCCTAGCCAAAAACATTCAGTACTTC. Translating it yields CAWNGGLAKNIQYF.